The rows below give T cell receptor beta chains drawn from one sample of a study of blood T cell repertoires in COVID-19. Sequencing used immunoSEQ multiplex PCR; TCRdb keeps in-frame clones, though not all of them. The sample comprises some 45,000 clones, about 85% of which are singletons, and 31% rests with the top ten. The sample consisted of peripheral blood. Source of these receptors: an elderly woman with acute or convalescent COVID-19. The CDR3 runs from the conserved cysteine through the conserved F or W. D genes are given only for firm matches. Not every row has a clone size; where given, it reads once, few, many or a size class.

J gene,clone size,V gene,D gene,CDR3 DNA,CDR3 protein
TRBJ1-2,once,TRBV25-1,NA,TGTGCCAGCAGTGTATCCAACTATGGCTACACCTTC,CASSVSNYGYTF
TRBJ2-3,NA,TRBV24-1,NA,TGTGCCACCAGTGACGGAGGAACAGATACGCAGTATTTT,CATSDGGTDTQYF
TRBJ1-5,NA,TRBV18,NA,TGTGCCAGCTCACCTGCCCAGAATCAGCCCCAGCATTTT,CASSPAQNQPQHF
TRBJ1-5,NA,TRBV6-6,NA,TGTGCCAGCAGTTTTTTAGATCAGCCCCAGCATTTT,CASSFLDQPQHF
TRBJ2-3,NA,TRBV6-5,NA,TGTGCCAGCACGGCAGGCGGGACTAGCACAGATACGCAGTATTTT,CASTAGGTSTDTQYF
TRBJ1-6,NA,TRBV6-5,NA,TGTGCCAGCAGCCCCGGTAATTTCCCGGGGTTCCACTTT,CASSPGNFPGFHF
TRBJ2-1,NA,TRBV28,NA,TGTGCCAGCACCCCTCGCCGGGACTCCGGGACCTACAATGAGCAGTTCTTC,CASTPRRDSGTYNEQFF
TRBJ1-3,NA,TRBV9,NA,TGTGCCAGCAGCGGAGCCCTCTCTGGAAACACCATATATTTT,CASSGALSGNTIYF
TRBJ1-3,NA,TRBV5-1,TRBD1,TGCGCCAGCAGCTTGGAAGGGACAGGGGGCGCCGGGGGAGGAAACACCATATATTTT,CASSLEGTGGAGGGNTIYF
TRBJ2-5,NA,TRBV5-1,TRBD1,TGCGCCAGCAGCTTGGGGACAGGAAAAGAGACCCAGTACTTC,CASSLGTGKETQYF
TRBJ2-1,few,TRBV9,TRBD2,TGTGCCAGCAGCGTAGCTGTTAGGACTAGCGGGAGTGGCAATGAGCAGTTCTTC,CASSVAVRTSGSGNEQFF